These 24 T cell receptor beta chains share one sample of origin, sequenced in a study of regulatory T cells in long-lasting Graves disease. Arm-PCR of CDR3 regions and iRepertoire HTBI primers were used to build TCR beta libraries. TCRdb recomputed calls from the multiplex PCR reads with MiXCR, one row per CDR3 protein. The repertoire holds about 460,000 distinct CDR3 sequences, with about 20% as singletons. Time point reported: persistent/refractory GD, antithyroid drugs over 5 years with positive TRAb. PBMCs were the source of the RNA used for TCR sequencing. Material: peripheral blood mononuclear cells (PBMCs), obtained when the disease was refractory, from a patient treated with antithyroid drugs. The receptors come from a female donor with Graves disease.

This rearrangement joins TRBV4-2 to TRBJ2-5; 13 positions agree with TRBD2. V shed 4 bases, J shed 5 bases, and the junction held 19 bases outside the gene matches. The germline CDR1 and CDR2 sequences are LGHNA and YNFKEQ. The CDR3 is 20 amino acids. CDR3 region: CASSLHRKGLAGTPGETQYF. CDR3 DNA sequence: TGTGCCAGCAGCCTTCACCGGAAGGGACTAGCGGGGACACCCGGGGAGACCCAGTACTTC.

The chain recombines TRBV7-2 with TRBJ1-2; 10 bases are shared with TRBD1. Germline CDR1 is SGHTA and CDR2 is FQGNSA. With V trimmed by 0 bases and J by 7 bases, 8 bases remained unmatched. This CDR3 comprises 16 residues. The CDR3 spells CASSLASLTGGFGYTF. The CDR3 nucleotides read TGTGCCAGCAGCTTAGCTAGCTTGACAGGGGGCTTTGGCTACACCTTC.

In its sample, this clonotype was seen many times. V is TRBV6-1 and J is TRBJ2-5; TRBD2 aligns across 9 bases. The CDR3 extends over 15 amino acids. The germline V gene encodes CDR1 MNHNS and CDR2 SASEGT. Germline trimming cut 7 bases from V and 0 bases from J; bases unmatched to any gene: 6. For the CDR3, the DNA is TGTGCCAGCAATCCAAGCGGGGGGAACCAAGAGACCCAGTACTTC. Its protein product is CASNPSGGNQETQYF.

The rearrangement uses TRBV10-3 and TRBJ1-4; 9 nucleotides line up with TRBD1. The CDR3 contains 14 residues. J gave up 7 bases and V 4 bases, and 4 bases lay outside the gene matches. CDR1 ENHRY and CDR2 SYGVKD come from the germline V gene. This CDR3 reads CAISGDRAGEKLFF. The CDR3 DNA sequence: TGTGCCATCAGTGGGGACAGGGCCGGTGAAAAACTGTTTTTT.

This CDR3 reads CASSPGTPNGYGYTF. Here the CDR3 DNA reads TGTGCCAGCAGCCCCGGGACACCAAATGGGTATGGCTACACCTTC. The chain recombines TRBV6-2 or TRBV6-3 with TRBJ1-2, with D perhaps matching TRBD1 (6 bases). Trimming left V 6 bases short and J 5 bases short, with 19 bases between. Germline V lookup: CDR1 MNHEY, CDR2 SVGEGT. This CDR3 is built from 15 residues.

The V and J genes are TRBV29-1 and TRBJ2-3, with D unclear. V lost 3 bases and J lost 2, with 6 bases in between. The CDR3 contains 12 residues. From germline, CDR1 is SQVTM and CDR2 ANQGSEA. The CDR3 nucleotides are TGCAGCGTTGAGATGTCCACAGATACGCAGTATTTT. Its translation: CSVEMSTDTQYF.

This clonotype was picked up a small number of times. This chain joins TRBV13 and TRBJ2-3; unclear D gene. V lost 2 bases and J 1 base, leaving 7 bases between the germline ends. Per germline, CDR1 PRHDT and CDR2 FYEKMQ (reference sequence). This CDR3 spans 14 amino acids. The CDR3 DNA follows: TGTGCCAGCAGCTTACTCAAAGGCACAGATACGCAGTATTTT. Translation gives CASSLLKGTDTQYF.

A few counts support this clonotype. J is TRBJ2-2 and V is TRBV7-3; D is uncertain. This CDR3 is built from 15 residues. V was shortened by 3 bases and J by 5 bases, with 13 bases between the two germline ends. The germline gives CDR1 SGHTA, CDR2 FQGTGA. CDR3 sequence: CASSFLLSSTGELFF. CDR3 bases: TGTGCCAGCAGCTTCCTCCTTTCTTCTACCGGGGAGCTGTTTTTT.

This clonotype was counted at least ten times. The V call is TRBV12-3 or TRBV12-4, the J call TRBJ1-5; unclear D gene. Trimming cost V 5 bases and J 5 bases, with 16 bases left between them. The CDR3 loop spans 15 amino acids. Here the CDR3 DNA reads TGTGCCAGCAGTACCCGTAAAGACATCGATCAGCCCCAGCATTTT. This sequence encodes CASSTRKDIDQPQHF.

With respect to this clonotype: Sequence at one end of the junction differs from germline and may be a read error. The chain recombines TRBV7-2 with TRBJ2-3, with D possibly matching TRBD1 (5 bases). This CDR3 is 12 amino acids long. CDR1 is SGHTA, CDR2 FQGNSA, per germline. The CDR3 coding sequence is TGTGCCAGCAGCCCTGTGGGGCAGCCCAAGGTTTTT. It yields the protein CASSPVGQPKVF.

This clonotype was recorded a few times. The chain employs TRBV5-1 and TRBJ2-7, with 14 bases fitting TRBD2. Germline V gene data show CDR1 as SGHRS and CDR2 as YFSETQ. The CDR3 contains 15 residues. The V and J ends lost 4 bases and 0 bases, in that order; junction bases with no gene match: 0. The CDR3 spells CASSGTSGSSYEQYF. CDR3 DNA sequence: TGCGCCAGCAGCGGGACTAGCGGGAGCTCCTACGAGCAGTACTTC.

CDR3 sequence reads: CASSPLGENYGYTF. In nucleotides, the CDR3 is TGTGCCAGCTCACCTCTTGGCGAGAACTATGGCTACACCTTC. The chain joins TRBV18 to TRBJ1-2; no reliable D call. In germline, CDR1 is KGHSH, CDR2 LQKENI. The CDR3 has 14 amino acids. V was shortened by 3 bases and J by 2 bases, with 10 bases between the two germline ends.

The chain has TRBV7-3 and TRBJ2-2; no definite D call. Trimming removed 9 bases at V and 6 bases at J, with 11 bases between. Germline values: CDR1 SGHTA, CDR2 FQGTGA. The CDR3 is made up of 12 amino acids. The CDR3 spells CASRLAAGELFF. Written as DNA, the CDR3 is TGTGCCAGTCGACTGGCGGCCGGGGAGCTGTTTTTT.

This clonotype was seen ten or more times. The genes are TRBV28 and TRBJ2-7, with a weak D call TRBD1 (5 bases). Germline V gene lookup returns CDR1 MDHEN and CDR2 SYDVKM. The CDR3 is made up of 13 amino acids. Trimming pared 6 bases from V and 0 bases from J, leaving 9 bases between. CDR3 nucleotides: TGTGCCAGCAGCCAGGGTCACTCCTACGAGCAGTACTTC. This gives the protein CASSQGHSYEQYF.

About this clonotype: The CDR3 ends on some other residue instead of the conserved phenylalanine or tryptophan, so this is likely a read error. The CDR3 is CASSVSPGDTEAFS. CDR3 nucleotides: TGTGCCAGCAGCGTAAGCCCAGGGGACACTGAAGCTTTCTCT. The rearrangement links TRBV9 to TRBJ1-1, with TRBD1 as a possible D gene (6 bases). The V gene's germline CDR1 is SGDLS and CDR2 YYNGEE. This CDR3 contains 14 residues. The V gene lost 1 base and the J gene lost 3 bases, with 10 bases spanning the gap.

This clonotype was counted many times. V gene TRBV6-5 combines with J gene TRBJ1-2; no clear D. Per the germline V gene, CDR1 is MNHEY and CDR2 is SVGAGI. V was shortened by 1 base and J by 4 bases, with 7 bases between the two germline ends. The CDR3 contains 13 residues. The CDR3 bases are TGTGCCAGCAGTTACTTAGACCTCTATGGCTACACCTTC. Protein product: CASSYLDLYGYTF.

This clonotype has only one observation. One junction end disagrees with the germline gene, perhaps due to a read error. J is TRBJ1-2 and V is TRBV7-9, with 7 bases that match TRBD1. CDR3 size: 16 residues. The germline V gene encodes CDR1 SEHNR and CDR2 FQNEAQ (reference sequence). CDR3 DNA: TGCGCCAGCAGCCAAGATATTGGGGGACAGTCCTATGGCTACACCTTC. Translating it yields CASSQDIGGQSYGYTF.

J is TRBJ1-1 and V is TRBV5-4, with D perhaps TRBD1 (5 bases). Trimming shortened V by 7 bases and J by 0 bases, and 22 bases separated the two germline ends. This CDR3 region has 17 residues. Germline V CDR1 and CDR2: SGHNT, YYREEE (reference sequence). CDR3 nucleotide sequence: TGTGCCAGCGGCTCACCCGGAGGGACCTTAATGAACACTGAAGCTTTCTTT. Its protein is CASGSPGGTLMNTEAFF.

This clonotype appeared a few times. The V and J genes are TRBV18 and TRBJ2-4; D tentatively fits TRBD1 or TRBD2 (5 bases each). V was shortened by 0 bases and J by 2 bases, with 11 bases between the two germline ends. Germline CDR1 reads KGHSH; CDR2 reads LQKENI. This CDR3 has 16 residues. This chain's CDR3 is CASSPPEGQTKNIQYF. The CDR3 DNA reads TGTGCCAGCTCACCACCTGAGGGGCAGACCAAAAACATTCAGTACTTC.

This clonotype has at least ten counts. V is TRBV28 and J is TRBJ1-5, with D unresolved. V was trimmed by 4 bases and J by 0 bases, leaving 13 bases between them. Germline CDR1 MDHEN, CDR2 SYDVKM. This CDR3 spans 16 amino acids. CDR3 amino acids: CASSSSRVYSNQPQHF. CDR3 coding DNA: TGTGCCAGCAGTTCATCGCGCGTTTATAGCAATCAGCCCCAGCATTTT. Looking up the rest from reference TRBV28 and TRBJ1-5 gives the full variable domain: DVKVTQSSRYLVKRTGEKVFLECVQDMDHENMFWYRQDPGLGLRLIYFSYDVKMKEKGDIPEGYSVSREKKERFSLILESASTNQTSMYLCASSSSRVYSNQPQHFGDGTRLSIL.

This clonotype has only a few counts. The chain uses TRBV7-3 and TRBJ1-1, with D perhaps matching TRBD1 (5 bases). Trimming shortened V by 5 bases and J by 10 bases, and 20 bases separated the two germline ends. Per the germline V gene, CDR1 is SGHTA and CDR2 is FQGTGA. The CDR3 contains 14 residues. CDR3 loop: CASSPGGENRVAFF. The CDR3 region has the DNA TGTGCCAGCAGCCCGGGGGGAGAGAATAGGGTAGCTTTCTTT.

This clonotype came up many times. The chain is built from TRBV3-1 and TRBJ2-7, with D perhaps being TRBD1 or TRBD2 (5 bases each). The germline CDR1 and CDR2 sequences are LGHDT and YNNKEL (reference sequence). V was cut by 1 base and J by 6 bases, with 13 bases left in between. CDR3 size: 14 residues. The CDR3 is CASSQVSSGTEQYF. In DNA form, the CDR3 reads TGTGCCAGCAGCCAAGTTTCCTCCGGGACCGAGCAGTACTTC.

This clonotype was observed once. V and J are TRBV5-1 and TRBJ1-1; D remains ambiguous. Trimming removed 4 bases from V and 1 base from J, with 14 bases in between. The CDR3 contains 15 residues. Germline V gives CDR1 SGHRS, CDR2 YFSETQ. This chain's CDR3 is CASSRDLSANTEAFF. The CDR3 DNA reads TGCGCCAGCAGCCGGGATTTGTCAGCGAACACTGAAGCTTTCTTT.

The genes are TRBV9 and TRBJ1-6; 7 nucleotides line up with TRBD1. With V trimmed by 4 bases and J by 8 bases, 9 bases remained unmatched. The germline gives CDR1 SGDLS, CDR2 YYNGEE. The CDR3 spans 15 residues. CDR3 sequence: CASSPWTGIDSPLHF. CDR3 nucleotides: TGTGCCAGCAGCCCCTGGACAGGCATAGATTCACCCCTCCACTTT. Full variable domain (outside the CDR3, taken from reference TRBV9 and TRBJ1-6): DSGVTQTPKHLITATGQRVTLRCSPRSGDLSVYWYQQSLDQGLQFLIQYYNGEERAKGNILERFSAQQFPDLHSELNLSSLELGDSALYFCASSPWTGIDSPLHFGNGTRLTVT.